Listed below are T cell receptor beta chains from one sample, sequenced in a study of cytomegalovirus exposure and HLA in healthy donors. Sequencing used immunoSEQ multiplex PCR; TCRdb keeps in-frame clones, though not all of them. The table records 200,000 to 300,000 clones, 85% of them present only once. Sequenced input: PBMCs. Receptors were obtained from a girl aged 2-9 years in good health and CMV-seronegative. CDR3s include the opening cysteine and the closing phenylalanine or tryptophan. A D gene is named only where the DNA matches it firmly. Only some rows state a clone size, as once, few, many or a class for expanded clones.

clone_size j_call d_call v_call cdr3_aa cdr3_nt
NA TRBJ2-5 TRBD1 TRBV6-5 CASSYFDRGETQYF TGTGCCAGCAGTTACTTTGACAGGGGAGAGACCCAGTACTTC
NA TRBJ2-1 NA TRBV5-1 CASSLGLEGNEQFF TGCGCCAGCAGCTTGGGGCTAGAGGGCAATGAGCAGTTCTTC
NA TRBJ2-1 NA TRBV30 CACPLGVSINEQFF TGTGCCTGCCCCCTAGGGGTTAGTATCAATGAGCAGTTCTTC
NA TRBJ2-1 TRBD2 TRBV6-1 CASRAGGSDEQFF TGTGCCAGCAGAGCGGGAGGGTCCGATGAGCAGTTCTTC
NA TRBJ2-7 NA TRBV5-1 CASSFRPSGHSSYEQYF TGCGCCAGCAGCTTCCGACCGTCGGGACACTCCTCCTACGAGCAGTACTTC
NA TRBJ2-1 TRBD2 TRBV5-1 CASSTGGEPYNEQFF TGCGCCAGCAGCACCGGGGGGGAACCCTACAATGAGCAGTTCTTC
NA TRBJ2-1 NA TRBV19 CASSIEGAFYNEQFF TGTGCCAGTAGTATAGAAGGAGCTTTCTACAATGAGCAGTTCTTC
NA TRBJ2-5 TRBD1 TRBV4-1 CASSQDPPPTGLETQYF TGCGCCAGCAGCCAAGATCCCCCGCCGACAGGGTTAGAGACCCAGTACTTC
NA TRBJ1-2 TRBD1 TRBV10-2 CASRETGIPLNYGYTF TGCGCCAGCAGGGAGACAGGGATCCCCTTGAACTATGGCTACACCTTC
NA TRBJ1-2 TRBD1 TRBV5-8 CASSYRGRWGYTF TGTGCCAGCAGCTACAGGGGGCGCTGGGGCTACACCTTC
NA TRBJ2-3 TRBD2 TRBV11-3 CASSKRREADTQYF TGTGCCAGCAGCAAGAGGCGGGAGGCAGATACGCAGTATTTT
NA TRBJ1-1 NA TRBV21-1 CASSKSDRLNTEAFF TGTGCCAGCAGCAAGTCGGACAGACTGAACACTGAAGCTTTCTTT
NA TRBJ2-7 TRBD2 TRBV10-3 CAISGLAGASYEQYF TGTGCCATCAGTGGCCTAGCGGGAGCATCCTACGAGCAGTACTTC
NA TRBJ2-3 TRBD2 TRBV7-9 CASSPTSGGAKDTQYF TGTGCCAGCAGCCCGACTAGCGGGGGGGCCAAAGATACGCAGTATTTT
NA TRBJ2-1 NA TRBV6-5 CASSYPHFLEDNEQFF TGTGCCAGCAGTTACCCCCACTTCCTTGAAGACAATGAGCAGTTCTTC
few TRBJ2-3 TRBD1 TRBV19 CASSNRDRADTQYF TGTGCCAGTAGTAACCGGGACAGAGCAGATACGCAGTATTTT
few TRBJ1-2 TRBD1 TRBV14 CASSQGLTGTDGYTF TGTGCCAGCAGCCAAGGATTGACAGGGACGGATGGCTACACCTTC
NA TRBJ1-2 NA TRBV12-5 CASGLVPAGGYTF TGTGCTAGTGGTTTGGTACCAGCCGGGGGCTACACCTTC
NA TRBJ1-6 NA TRBV30 CAWDVREDSPLHF TGTGCCTGGGATGTCCGCGAGGATTCACCCCTCCACTTT
NA TRBJ2-7 TRBD1 TRBV27 CASRSGTGVRGELKTNYEQYF TGTGCCAGCAGATCCGGGACAGGGGTCAGGGGGGAACTAAAGACAAACTACGAGCAGTACTTC
NA TRBJ2-5 TRBD2 TRBV7-6 CARNSGPRETQYF TGTGCAAGAAATAGCGGGCCAAGGGAGACCCAGTACTTC
once TRBJ2-4 TRBD1 TRBV6-1 CASSERGHANIQYF TGTGCCAGCAGTGAAAGGGGGCACGCCAACATTCAGTACTTC
NA TRBJ1-1 NA TRBV5-1 CASSPTGVDTEAFF TGCGCCAGCAGCCCCACGGGGGTGGACACTGAAGCTTTCTTT
NA TRBJ2-5 TRBD1 TRBV4-1 CASSRDRAVGETQYF TGCGCCAGCAGCCGGGACAGGGCGGTGGGAGAGACCCAGTACTTC
NA TRBJ1-5 NA TRBV27 CASSIQRHQPQHF TGTGCCAGCAGTATTCAGCGACATCAGCCCCAGCATTTT
NA TRBJ1-4 TRBD1 TRBV6-6 CASSFDRGNEKLFF TGTGCCAGCAGTTTCGACAGGGGTAATGAAAAACTGTTTTTT
NA TRBJ1-6 TRBD1 TRBV19 CASKGAGLPPLHF TGTGCCAGTAAGGGGGCAGGCCTCCCCCCCCTCCACTTT
NA TRBJ2-4 TRBD1 TRBV6-5 CASSPDRAENIQYF TGTGCCAGCAGCCCAGACAGGGCGGAGAACATTCAGTACTTC
NA TRBJ2-2 TRBD2 TRBV7-9 CASSFPESGAGFTGELFF TGTGCCAGCAGCTTCCCCGAGAGCGGAGCGGGATTTACCGGGGAGCTGTTTTTT
NA TRBJ1-1 TRBD1 TRBV23-1 CASSHPGQSYTEAFF TGCGCCAGCAGTCACCCGGGACAGAGTTACACTGAAGCTTTCTTT
few TRBJ1-2 NA TRBV6-1 CASNTYYGYTF TGTGCCAGCAACACCTACTATGGCTACACCTTC
NA TRBJ2-7 NA TRBV6-5 CASRTPPYEQYF TGTGCCAGCAGGACTCCTCCCTACGAGCAGTACTTC
NA TRBJ2-7 TRBD1 TRBV5-8 CASSFDRDYEQYF TGTGCCAGCAGTTTTGACAGGGACTACGAGCAGTACTTC
NA TRBJ2-1 TRBD2 TRBV7-8 CASSSGGAGQFF TGTGCCAGCAGCTCCGGGGGGGCGGGGCAGTTCTTC
NA TRBJ2-1 TRBD2 TRBV5-6 CASSSRQAGYNEQFF TGTGCCAGCAGCTCCCGTCAAGCGGGATACAATGAGCAGTTCTTC
NA TRBJ1-2 TRBD1 TRBV7-8 CASSLAGTEGYTF TGTGCCAGCAGCTTAGCGGGGACAGAAGGCTACACCTTC
few TRBJ2-1 NA TRBV7-8 CASSLGRNEQFF TGTGCCAGCAGCTTAGGCCGGAATGAGCAGTTCTTC